Presented here are 17 T cell receptor beta chains from one specimen sequenced in a study of T cells in tuberculosis listed by TCRdb under 2018. Library generation was performed with the immunoSEQ multiplex PCR assay. TCRdb took over this immuneACCESS table, retaining in-frame rearrangements with V and J assigned. Such tables are incomplete; in checked studies, under half of the missing clones stem from an unresolved V gene, and the remainder is unexplained. Across this sample there are tens of thousands of clones, with around 96% seen only once. 7.5% of the sample belongs to the ten largest clones. The sequencing sample was made of PBMCs. These TCRs come from a donor between 5 and 29 years old with latent tuberculosis or without tuberculosis infection.

The chain combines TRBV21-1 with TRBJ2-4; the table gives TRBD1 as D, unverified against the DNA. TRBV21-1 is reported as a pseudogene. This CDR3 has 17 amino acids. CDR3 DNA sequence: TGTGCCAGCAGTGCATGCGGGGACAGTAAGGCCAAAAACATTCAGTACTTC. Translated, it gives CASSACGDSKAKNIQYF.

The chain combines TRBV27 with TRBJ2-7; TRBD1 matches at 8 bases. Germline V gene lookup returns CDR1 MNHEY and CDR2 SMNVEV (reference sequence). After removal of 5 bases from V and 5 bases from J, the junction contained 5 bases not matched to a gene. The CDR3 spans 13 residues. Here the CDR3 reads CASSRTGQDEQYF. The CDR3 nucleotides read TGTGCCAGCAGTCGGACAGGGCAGGACGAGCAGTACTTC.

The chain uses TRBV5-1 and TRBJ2-7, with a weak D call TRBD1 (5 bases). V lost 0 bases to trimming and J lost 6 bases, with 13 bases between them. The CDR3 has 14 amino acids. Per germline, CDR1 SGHRS and CDR2 YFSETQ. CDR3 DNA sequence: TGCGCCAGCAGCTTGGGGGCAGGGCTAGGCGAGCAGTACTTC. Encoded protein: CASSLGAGLGEQYF.

The rearrangement joins TRBV7-2 to TRBJ2-7, with 8 bases lining up with TRBD2. The V segment lost 4 bases and the J segment 3 bases; nucleotides outside the gene matches: 8. This CDR3 comprises 15 residues. CDR1 is SGHTA and CDR2 is FQGNSA in the germline V gene. In nucleotides, the CDR3 is TGTGCCAGCAGCTCCCCGGGACTAGGGGTCTACGAGCAGTACTTC. Amino acid sequence: CASSSPGLGVYEQYF.

This clone appeared a single time. The rearrangement links TRBV7-2 to TRBJ1-1; no reliable D call. The V and J ends lost 2 bases and 0 bases respectively, with 10 bases between them. Germline V lookup: CDR1 SGHTA, CDR2 FQGNSA. The CDR3 covers 15 residues. The CDR3 sequence: CASSLSGGVNTEAFF. The DNA for the CDR3 is TGTGCCAGCAGCTTATCGGGTGGCGTGAACACTGAAGCTTTCTTT.

The V call is TRBV5-6, the J call TRBJ2-5; D not certain. There are 14 residues in the CDR3. Per the germline V gene, CDR1 is SGHDT and CDR2 is YYEEEE. V was shortened by 2 bases and J by 3 bases, with 11 bases between the two germline ends. This CDR3 reads CASSFGARKETQYF. The DNA for the CDR3 is TGTGCCAGCAGCTTCGGAGCGCGCAAAGAGACCCAGTACTTC.

The chain carries TRBV18 and TRBJ2-7; TRBD1 is a possible D gene (7 bases). This CDR3 is 15 amino acids long. Germline V lookup: CDR1 KGHSH, CDR2 LQKENI. V was cut by 3 bases and J by 1 base, with 13 bases left in between. The CDR3 DNA reads as TGTGCCAGCTCACCGTCAGGGGGGCAATCCTACGAGCAGTACTTC. It encodes CASSPSGGQSYEQYF.

The chain combines TRBV7-9 with TRBJ2-1; 12 bases match TRBD2. CDR1 SEHNR and CDR2 FQNEAQ come from the germline V gene (reference sequence). Losses at the gene ends were 4 bases for V and 0 bases for J; bases not matched to a gene: 10. The CDR3 length is 19 residues. The CDR3 loop is CASSSRTSGISGSYNEQFF. CDR3 in DNA: TGTGCCAGCAGCTCAAGGACTAGCGGGATTTCGGGCTCCTACAATGAGCAGTTCTTC.

V gene TRBV6-5 combines with J gene TRBJ1-1; 7 nucleotides match TRBD1. CDR1 is MNHEY and CDR2 is SVGAGI in the germline V gene. V lost 6 bases, J lost 11 bases, and 12 bases stayed unmatched. The CDR3 length is 13 residues. The CDR3 spells CASSSAGTEGAFF. The CDR3 coding sequence is TGTGCCAGCAGCTCGGCCGGGACAGAGGGTGCTTTCTTT.

The chain links TRBV2 to TRBJ1-2, with D possibly matching TRBD1 (5 bases). CDR1 is SNHLY and CDR2 is FYNNEI in the germline V gene. This CDR3 has 14 residues. V gave up 2 bases and J gave up 4 bases, with 11 bases separating them. The CDR3 spells CASSESQGSYGYTF. CDR3 coding DNA: TGTGCCAGCAGTGAATCGCAGGGCTCCTATGGCTACACCTTC.

The rearrangement links TRBV19 to TRBJ2-2, with 10 bases that match TRBD1. Trimming cost V 5 bases and J 7 bases; bases outside gene matches: 7. The CDR3 is 15 amino acids. Germline loops: CDR1 LNHDA, CDR2 SQIVND (reference sequence). The CDR3 is CASSWDRGYGGELFF. CDR3 coding DNA: TGTGCCAGTAGTTGGGACAGGGGATACGGCGGGGAGCTGTTTTTT.

The J gene is TRBJ1-1, the V gene TRBV5-6; D call uncertain. Per the germline V gene, CDR1 is SGHDT and CDR2 is YYEEEE. This CDR3 has 14 amino acids. Trimming stripped 2 bases from V and 7 bases from J, with 15 bases between. The DNA of the CDR3 is TGTGCCAGCAGCTTTAGCCCGAAGAAACGTGAAGCTTTCTTT. It codes for CASSFSPKKREAFF.

V gene TRBV10-2 combines with J gene TRBJ2-2, with D perhaps TRBD2 (5 bases). Deletions cut 3 bases from V and 4 bases from J, with 12 bases between. The CDR3 covers 15 residues. Looked up from germline, CDR1 is WSHSY and CDR2 is SAAADI. The chain's CDR3 is CASSEETTSTGELFF. CDR3 nucleotides: TGCGCCAGCAGTGAAGAGACTACGAGCACCGGGGAGCTGTTTTTT.

This sequence joins TRBV6-5 and TRBJ1-1, with D tentatively TRBD1 (6 bases). The germline CDR1 and CDR2 sequences are MNHEY and SVGAGI. Trimming took off 1 base at V and 7 bases at J, with 13 bases between the two ends. This CDR3 is 14 amino acids long. This chain's CDR3 is CASSYYRDESEAFF. For the CDR3, the DNA is TGTGCCAGCAGTTACTACAGGGATGAGAGTGAAGCTTTCTTT.

The chain recombines TRBV29-1 with TRBJ2-4; D ambiguous. Trimming stripped 4 bases from V and 0 bases from J, with 13 bases between. CDR1 is SQVTM and CDR2 is ANQGSEA in the germline V gene. This CDR3 region has 15 residues. The DNA of the CDR3 is TGCAGCGTTGTTATTAATAACTTAGCCAAAAACATTCAGTACTTC. Translating gives CSVVINNLAKNIQYF.

The chain joins TRBV6-5 to TRBJ1-1, with 8 bases lining up with TRBD1. The CDR3 consists of 15 residues. V dropped 5 bases and J dropped 5; count of bases not matched to a gene: 10. Germline V lookup: CDR1 MNHEY, CDR2 SVGAGI. This CDR3 is CASSPLDRVGTEAFF. CDR3 nucleotides: TGTGCCAGCAGTCCCCTGGACAGGGTGGGGACTGAAGCTTTCTTT.

The genes are TRBV6-5 and TRBJ1-5; D is ambiguous. Germline loops: CDR1 MNHEY, CDR2 SVGAGI. Deletions cut 0 bases from V and 2 bases from J, with 8 bases between. The CDR3 has 15 amino acids. CDR3 protein: CASSYSAGGNQPQHF. The CDR3 DNA reads TGTGCCAGCAGTTACTCTGCCGGGGGCAATCAGCCCCAGCATTTT.